What follows describes a single T cell receptor (beta chain). The data belong to a study of blood T cell repertoires in COVID-19. Study overall: Specimens from acute and convalescent COVID-19 originated in the United States, Italy and Spain. From T cells, B-cell-depleted T cells, or PBMCs came the material, which was cDNA or gDNA.

Germline CDR1 is SGHDT and CDR2 is YYEEEE. The V and J ends lost 0 bases and 2 bases respectively, with 10 bases between them. CDR3 length equals 15 residues. Participants were aged about 18 to 100 years from around 24 US areas. Researchers sorted participants into cohorts using their self-reported clinical history. Generated by immunoSEQ multiplex PCR, the TCRdb table keeps only in-frame clones and is missing some. The sample holds under 350,000 clones, 65% to 90% seen once. The material sequenced was PBMCs or T cells enriched from blood (not recorded which). The sequence was collected from a woman in her forties with acute COVID-19. The rearrangement uses TRBV5-6 and TRBJ2-3; D is undetermined. The CDR3 nucleotides read TGTGCCAGCAGCTTGGGGGCCACGGTCACAGATACGCAGTATTTT. This sequence encodes CASSLGATVTDTQYF.